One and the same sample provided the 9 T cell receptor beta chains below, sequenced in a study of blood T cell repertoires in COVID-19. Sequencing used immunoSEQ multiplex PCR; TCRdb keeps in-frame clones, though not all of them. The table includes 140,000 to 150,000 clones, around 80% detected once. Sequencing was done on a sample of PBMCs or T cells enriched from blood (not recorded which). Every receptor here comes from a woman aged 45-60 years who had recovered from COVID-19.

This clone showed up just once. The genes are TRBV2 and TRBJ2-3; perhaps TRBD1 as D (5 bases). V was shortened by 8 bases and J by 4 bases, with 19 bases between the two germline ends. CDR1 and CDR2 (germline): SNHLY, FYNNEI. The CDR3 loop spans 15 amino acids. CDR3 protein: CASGMGSTGPDTQYF. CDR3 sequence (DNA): TGTGCCAGCGGTATGGGGTCTACAGGACCAGATACGCAGTATTTT.

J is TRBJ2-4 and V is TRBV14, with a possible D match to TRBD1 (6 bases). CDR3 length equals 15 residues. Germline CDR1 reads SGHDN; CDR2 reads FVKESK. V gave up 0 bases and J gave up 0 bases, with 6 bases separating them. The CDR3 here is CASSQDRGAKNIQYF. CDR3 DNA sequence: TGTGCCAGCAGCCAAGACAGGGGAGCCAAAAACATTCAGTACTTC. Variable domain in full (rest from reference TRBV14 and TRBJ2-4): EAGVTQFPSHSVIEKGQTVTLRCDPISGHDNLYWYRRVMGKEIKFLLHFVKESKQDESGMPNNRFLAERTGGTYSTLKVQPAELEDSGVYFCASSQDRGAKNIQYFGAGTRLSVL.

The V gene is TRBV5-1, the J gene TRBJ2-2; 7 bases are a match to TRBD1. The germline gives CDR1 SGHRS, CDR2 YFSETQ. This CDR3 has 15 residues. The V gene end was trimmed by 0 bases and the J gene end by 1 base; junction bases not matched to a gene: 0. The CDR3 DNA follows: TGCGCCAGCAGCTTGGGGACAGGGAACACCGGGGAGCTGTTTTTT. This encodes CASSLGTGNTGELFF.

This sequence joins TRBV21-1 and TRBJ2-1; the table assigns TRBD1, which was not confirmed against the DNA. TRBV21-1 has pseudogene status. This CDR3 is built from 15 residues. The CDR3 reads CARTPGDTSYNEQFF. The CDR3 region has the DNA TGTGCCAGGACTCCAGGGGATACTTCCTACAATGAGCAGTTCTTC.

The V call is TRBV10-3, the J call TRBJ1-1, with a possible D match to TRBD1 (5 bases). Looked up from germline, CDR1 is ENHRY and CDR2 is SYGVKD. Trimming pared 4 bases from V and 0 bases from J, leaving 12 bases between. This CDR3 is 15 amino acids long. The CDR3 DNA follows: TGTGCCATCAGTGCTGCAGGGTCCTTGAACACTGAAGCTTTCTTT. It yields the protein CAISAAGSLNTEAFF.

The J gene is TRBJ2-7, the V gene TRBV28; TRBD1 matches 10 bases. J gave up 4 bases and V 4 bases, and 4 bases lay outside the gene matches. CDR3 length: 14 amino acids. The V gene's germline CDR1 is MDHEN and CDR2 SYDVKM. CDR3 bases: TGTGCCAGCAGTTCACCGGGACAGGGGTACGAGCAGTACTTC. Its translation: CASSSPGQGYEQYF.

The CDR3 sequence: CASSRLGPEAFF. In DNA form, the CDR3 reads TGTGCCAGCAGCCGCCTAGGCCCCGAAGCTTTCTTT. V and J are TRBV14 and TRBJ1-1; D remains ambiguous. Germline CDR1 is SGHDN and CDR2 is FVKESK. This CDR3 is 12 amino acids long. Deletions cut 4 bases from V and 8 bases from J, with 11 bases between.

The CDR3 DNA sequence: TGTGCCAGCAGTTTAATGGGACAGGGGGCGGGAACTGAAGCTTTCTTT. Amino acid sequence: CASSLMGQGAGTEAFF. This chain uses TRBV27 with TRBJ1-1, with 12 bases identical to TRBD1. Per the germline V gene, CDR1 is MNHEY and CDR2 is SMNVEV (reference sequence). V lost 2 bases to trimming and J lost 5 bases; unmatched junction nucleotides: 6. The CDR3 is 16 residues long.

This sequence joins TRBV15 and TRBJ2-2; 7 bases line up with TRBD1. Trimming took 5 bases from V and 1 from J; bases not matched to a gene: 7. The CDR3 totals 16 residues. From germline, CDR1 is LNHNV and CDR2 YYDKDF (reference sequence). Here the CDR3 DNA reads TGTGCCACCAGCGTTATCGGGACAGAGAACACCGGGGAGCTGTTTTTT. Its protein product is CATSVIGTENTGELFF.